One and the same sample provided the 19 T cell receptor beta chains below, sequenced in a study of cytomegalovirus exposure and HLA in healthy donors. The method was immunoSEQ multiplex PCR; TCRdb's version includes in-frame clones alone and lacks a portion of them. The sample holds 130,000 or so clones; 85% to 90% are singletons and the top ten take more than 0.95%. Specimen: PBMCs. The receptors here all came from a woman aged 18-35 years in good health and CMV-seronegative.

This sequence joins TRBV6-5 and TRBJ2-7, with 11 bases lining up with TRBD1. There are 15 residues in the CDR3. Germline V gene data show CDR1 as MNHEY and CDR2 as SVGAGI. The V and J ends lost 0 bases and 4 bases, in that order; junction bases with no gene match: 2. CDR3: CASSYSGTGGYEQYF. In DNA form, the CDR3 reads TGTGCCAGCAGTTACTCCGGGACAGGGGGATACGAGCAGTACTTC.

This chain links TRBV5-1 with TRBJ2-1, with TRBD1 identical over 10 bases. The V gene end was trimmed by 4 bases and the J gene end by 7 bases; junction bases not matched to a gene: 5. The CDR3 length is 14 residues. Germline V lookup: CDR1 SGHRS, CDR2 YFSETQ. Written as DNA, the CDR3 is TGCGCCAGCAGCGGGACAGGGGCTTGGAATGAGCAGTTCTTC. This sequence encodes CASSGTGAWNEQFF.

The chain employs TRBV19 and TRBJ1-1; the D is unclear. V was shortened by 8 bases and J by 1 base, with 14 bases between the two germline ends. CDR1 is LNHDA, CDR2 SQIVND, per germline (reference sequence). This CDR3 has 14 residues. The CDR3 DNA sequence: TGTGCCAGTGCGCTGAGCCGAAGGAACACTGAAGCTTTCTTT. Amino acid sequence: CASALSRRNTEAFF.

This clone was counted between two and nine times. V gene TRBV7-6 combines with J gene TRBJ1-1; possibly TRBD1 for D (6 bases). This CDR3 is built from 16 residues. V dropped 2 bases and J dropped 1 base, with 14 bases sitting between them. The germline CDR1 and CDR2 sequences are SGHVS and FNYEAQ. The CDR3 DNA sequence: TGTGCCAGCAGCTTAACCGGGACAAGGAGGAACACTGAAGCTTTCTTT. Translation: CASSLTGTRRNTEAFF.

The chain combines TRBV27 with TRBJ2-3; D perhaps matches TRBD1 (5 bases). The CDR3 runs 14 residues. In germline, CDR1 is MNHEY, CDR2 SMNVEV (reference sequence). Between the trimmed V and J ends, which lost 5 bases and 0 bases, there was a span of 9 bases. This chain's CDR3 is CASSHSGSTDTQYF. In nucleotides, the CDR3 is TGTGCCAGCAGTCACTCAGGGAGCACAGATACGCAGTATTTT.

The chain carries TRBV7-3 and TRBJ2-3; 10 nucleotides match TRBD2. Germline loops: CDR1 SGHTA, CDR2 FQGTGA. The CDR3 totals 15 residues. After removal of 5 bases from V and 9 bases from J, the junction contained 11 bases not matched to a gene. Here the CDR3 reads CASSLGLAGEGTQYF. CDR3 nucleotide sequence: TGTGCCAGCAGCCTAGGCCTAGCGGGGGAAGGGACGCAGTATTTT.

The J gene is TRBJ1-1, the V gene TRBV25-1; no clear D. In germline, CDR1 is MGHDK, CDR2 SYGVNS. V gave up 6 bases and J gave up 7 bases, with 6 bases separating them. The CDR3 extends over 10 amino acids. The CDR3 loop reads CASRSGEAFF. The CDR3 bases are TGTGCCAGCAGATCAGGTGAAGCTTTCTTT.

The CDR3 coding sequence is TGTGCCAGCACCGCCTCTGGGGGGGCCGGAGAGACCCAGTACTTC. This encodes CASTASGGAGETQYF. The rearrangement links TRBV6-5 to TRBJ2-5; D perhaps matches TRBD2 (7 bases). Trimming took 7 bases from V and 4 from J, leaving 19 bases between them. The CDR3 spans 15 residues. The germline V gene has CDR1 MNHEY and CDR2 SVGAGI.

This chain links TRBV9 with TRBJ1-2; 9 bases map to TRBD1. This CDR3 contains 14 residues. V shed 5 bases, J shed 3 bases, and the junction held 5 bases outside the gene matches. Germline V gene lookup returns CDR1 SGDLS and CDR2 YYNGEE. CDR3: CASSEGQGYYGYTF. CDR3 coding DNA: TGTGCCAGCAGTGAGGGACAGGGCTACTATGGCTACACCTTC.

This chain links TRBV5-4 with TRBJ2-7; D might be TRBD2 (6 bases). The V end lost 4 bases, the J end lost 2 bases, and 13 bases lay between the germline ends. Germline V CDR1 and CDR2: SGHNT, YYREEE (reference sequence). The CDR3 spans 14 residues. DNA of the CDR3: TGTGCCAGCAGCCGTCCGGGAGTTCCCTACGAGCAGTACTTC. Translating gives CASSRPGVPYEQYF.

The chain combines TRBV19 with TRBJ2-3; 16 bases are a match to TRBD2. This CDR3 has 19 residues. Germline CDR1 is LNHDA and CDR2 is SQIVND (reference sequence). J was trimmed by 6 bases and V by 3 bases; bases with no gene match: 12. The CDR3 region has the DNA TGTGCCAGTAGTATGGGACTAGCGGGGGGGCGGGTGCGTGCGGATACGCAGTATTTT. Translating it yields CASSMGLAGGRVRADTQYF.

J is TRBJ2-1 and V is TRBV11-3; TRBD2 aligns across 8 bases. Germline V gene sequence: CDR1 SGHNT, CDR2 YENEEA. This CDR3 spans 16 amino acids. The V gene end was trimmed by 5 bases and the J gene end by 4 bases; junction bases not matched to a gene: 10. The CDR3 protein is CASSRGAGGYYNEQFF. The CDR3 DNA sequence: TGTGCCAGCAGCCGCGGGGCGGGGGGTTATTACAATGAGCAGTTCTTC.

The chain recombines TRBV5-4 with TRBJ2-2; TRBD2 is a possible D gene (5 bases). Germline lookup yields CDR1 SGHNT and CDR2 YYREEE (reference sequence). V shed 0 bases and J shed 0 bases, with 9 bases lying between them. The CDR3 is 16 residues long. The CDR3 sequence: CASSLELAPNTGELFF. CDR3 DNA: TGTGCCAGCAGCTTGGAGCTAGCCCCGAACACCGGGGAGCTGTTTTTT.

The rearrangement joins TRBV7-3 to TRBJ1-1, with no clear D. The V and J ends lost 0 bases and 5 bases respectively, with 10 bases between them. CDR3 size: 14 residues. The germline gives CDR1 SGHTA, CDR2 FQGTGA. The CDR3 region has the DNA TGTGCCAGCAGCTTAACTGAGAGATTTACTGAAGCTTTCTTT. Its protein product is CASSLTERFTEAFF.

The V gene is TRBV6-1, the J gene TRBJ2-7, with TRBD1 matching over 9 bases. The CDR3 extends over 17 amino acids. The trim removed 0 bases at V and 1 base at J, leaving 7 bases unmatched. From germline, CDR1 is MNHNS and CDR2 SASEGT. CDR3 loop: CASSEAGTGLGSYEQYF. The CDR3 nucleotides read TGTGCCAGCAGTGAAGCAGGGACAGGGTTGGGGTCCTACGAGCAGTACTTC.

V usage is TRBV2 and J usage is TRBJ1-5; 12 bases line up with TRBD1. The J segment lost 4 bases and the V segment lost 6 bases, leaving 4 bases of the junction unmatched. This CDR3 comprises 15 residues. The germline gives CDR1 SNHLY, CDR2 FYNNEI. CDR3 in DNA: TGTGCCAGCAGCCCGGGACAGGGGGCAAATCAGCCCCAGCATTTT. It encodes CASSPGQGANQPQHF.

This clone was counted a single time. The V gene is TRBV27, the J gene TRBJ1-1; possible D gene TRBD1, 6 bases. Trimming cost V 5 bases and J 12 bases, with 19 bases left between them. Germline CDR1 MNHEY, CDR2 SMNVEV (reference sequence). CDR3 length: 13 amino acids. CDR3: CASSAQQGPRTFF. In DNA, the CDR3 is TGTGCCAGCAGTGCCCAACAGGGTCCGAGGACTTTCTTT.

The rearrangement uses TRBV5-8 and TRBJ1-2; no clear D. Deletions cut 4 bases from V and 4 bases from J, with 14 bases between. In germline, CDR1 is SGHTS, CDR2 YDEGEE. The CDR3 consists of 14 residues. The CDR3 spells CASSPRLSSYGYTF. The CDR3 DNA is TGTGCCAGCAGCCCTAGACTGTCCTCCTATGGCTACACCTTC.

The chain joins TRBV6-1 to TRBJ2-1; no clear D. CDR1 MNHNS and CDR2 SASEGT come from the germline V gene. Trimming left V 5 bases short and J 4 bases short, with 9 bases between. The CDR3 has 13 residues. CDR3: CASSITWYNEQFF. The CDR3 DNA is TGTGCCAGCAGTATTACTTGGTACAATGAGCAGTTCTTC.